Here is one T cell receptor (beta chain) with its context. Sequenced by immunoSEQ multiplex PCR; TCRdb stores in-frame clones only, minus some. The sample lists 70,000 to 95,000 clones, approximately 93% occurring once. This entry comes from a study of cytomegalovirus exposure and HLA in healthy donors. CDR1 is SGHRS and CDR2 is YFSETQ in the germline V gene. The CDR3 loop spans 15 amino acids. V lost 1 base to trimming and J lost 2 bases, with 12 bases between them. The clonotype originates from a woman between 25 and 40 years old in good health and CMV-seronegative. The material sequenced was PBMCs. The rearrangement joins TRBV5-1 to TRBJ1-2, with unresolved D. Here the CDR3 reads CASSLLLKENYGYTF. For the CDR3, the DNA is TGCGCCAGCAGCTTGTTACTCAAAGAGAACTATGGCTACACCTTC.